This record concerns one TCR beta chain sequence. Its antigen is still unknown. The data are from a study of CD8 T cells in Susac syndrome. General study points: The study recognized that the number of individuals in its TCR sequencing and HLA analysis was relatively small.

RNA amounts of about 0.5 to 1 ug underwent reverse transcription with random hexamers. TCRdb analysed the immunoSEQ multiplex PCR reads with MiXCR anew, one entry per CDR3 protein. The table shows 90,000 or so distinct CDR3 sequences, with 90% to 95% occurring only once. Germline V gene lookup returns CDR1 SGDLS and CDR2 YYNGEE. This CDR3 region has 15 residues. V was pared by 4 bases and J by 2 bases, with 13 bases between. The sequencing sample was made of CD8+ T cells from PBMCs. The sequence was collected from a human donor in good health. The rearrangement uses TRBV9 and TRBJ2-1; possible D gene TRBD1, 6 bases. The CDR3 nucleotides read TGTGCCAGCAGCCCCCGACAGGAGCCCTACAATGAGCAGTTCTTC. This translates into CASSPRQEPYNEQFF.